Presented here are 8 T cell receptor beta chains from one specimen sequenced in a study of blood T cell repertoires in COVID-19. Assay: immunoSEQ multiplex PCR; the TCRdb copy retains only in-frame clones and omits some. The table includes around 170,000 clones, approximately 80% detected once. The specimen was PBMCs or T cells enriched from blood (not recorded which). These receptors originate from a man aged 45-60 years who had recovered from COVID-19.

The chain combines TRBV19 with TRBJ1-5; TRBD1 matches 9 bases. Germline CDR1 LNHDA, CDR2 SQIVND (reference sequence). Trimming removed 8 bases from V and 6 bases from J; junction bases left unmatched: 14. The CDR3 totals 16 residues. This CDR3 is CASAGQGISEGQPQHF. CDR3 DNA sequence: TGTGCCAGTGCGGGACAGGGAATTTCGGAGGGTCAGCCCCAGCATTTT.

The J gene is TRBJ1-2, the V gene TRBV7-2; 12 bases agree with TRBD1. CDR1 SGHTA and CDR2 FQGNSA come from the germline V gene. The CDR3 is made up of 14 amino acids. Trimming took 5 bases from V and 4 from J; bases not matched to a gene: 2. Here the CDR3 reads CASSGDRGPYGYTF. CDR3 coding DNA: TGTGCCAGCAGCGGGGACAGGGGGCCCTATGGCTACACCTTC.

The gene calls are TRBV4-1 and TRBJ2-7; 9 positions agree with TRBD1. CDR1 is MGHRA, CDR2 YSYEKL, per germline. There are 15 residues in the CDR3. V lost 2 bases, J lost 2 bases, and 4 bases stayed unmatched. The CDR3 loop reads CASSQPGQGPYEQYF. The CDR3 region has the DNA TGCGCCAGCAGCCAACCGGGACAGGGCCCCTACGAGCAGTACTTC.

This chain links TRBV9 with TRBJ2-5; 11 nucleotides agree with TRBD2. Germline loops: CDR1 SGDLS, CDR2 YYNGEE. This CDR3 has 15 residues. The V segment lost 2 bases and the J segment 4 bases; nucleotides outside the gene matches: 4. This CDR3 reads CASSVTSGVLETQYF. The CDR3 bases are TGTGCCAGCAGCGTGACTAGCGGGGTCTTAGAGACCCAGTACTTC.

The chain combines TRBV5-1 with TRBJ2-1; 8 positions agree with TRBD1. This CDR3 spans 15 amino acids. The V gene's germline CDR1 is SGHRS and CDR2 YFSETQ. Trimming cost V 4 bases and J 9 bases; bases outside gene matches: 12. In DNA, the CDR3 is TGCGCCAGCAGCGACAGGGGTTGGTTGGGTAGTGAGCAGTTCTTC. Its protein is CASSDRGWLGSEQFF.

The V and J genes are TRBV12-1 and TRBJ1-5; the table calls TRBD1, which could not be checked here. TRBV12-1 is a pseudogene locus. The CDR3 length is 15 residues. CDR3 coding DNA: TGTGCCACCGAGACAGGGATTGTAAGGAATCAGCCCCAGCATTTT. It encodes CATETGIVRNQPQHF.

J is TRBJ1-6 and V is TRBV7-2, with 11 bases that match TRBD1. The J segment lost 13 bases and the V segment lost 3 bases, leaving 11 bases of the junction unmatched. The CDR3 has 16 residues. CDR1 and CDR2 (germline): SGHTA, FQGNSA. CDR3 sequence reads: CASSLPPGTGGKPLHF. The CDR3 nucleotides read TGTGCCAGCAGCTTGCCCCCCGGGACAGGGGGGAAGCCCCTCCACTTT.

The V and J genes are TRBV12-5 and TRBJ2-2; D is ambiguous. The CDR3 spans 13 residues. Germline CDR1 reads LGHNT; CDR2 reads FRNRAP. With 5 bases removed from V and 1 base from J, the gap between germline ends came to 5 bases. The DNA for the CDR3 is TGTGCTAGTGGTCTAGGGAACACCGGGGAGCTGTTTTTT. Translation gives CASGLGNTGELFF.